The TCR beta chain under discussion was sequenced for a study of control samples from healthy donors and cancer patients. Here immunoSEQ multiplex PCR was the method, and the copy in TCRdb shows in-frame clones only, minus some. The table includes about 95,000 clones, approximately 89% detected once. The germline V gene encodes CDR1 SEHNR and CDR2 FQNEAQ (reference sequence). V was clipped by 1 base and J by 1 base; unmatched bases: 0. This CDR3 region has 16 residues. The source is a woman aged 25-40 years in good health. The V gene is TRBV7-9, the J gene TRBJ2-5, with 13 bases that match TRBD2. Sample: blood. The CDR3 sequence: CASSLGTSGSQETQYF. The CDR3 DNA reads TGTGCCAGCAGCTTAGGGACTAGCGGGAGCCAAGAGACCCAGTACTTC.